Listed below are T cell receptor beta chains from one sample, sequenced in a study of cytomegalovirus exposure and HLA in healthy donors. Method: immunoSEQ multiplex PCR; TCRdb's copy keeps in-frame clones and lacks some. The profile shows roughly 140,000 clones, approximately 82% of them singletons. Source material: PBMCs. These receptors were obtained from a woman between 55 and 75 years old in good health and CMV-seropositive. The CDR3 runs from the conserved cysteine through the conserved F or W. The D gene is left open where the match is weak. Expanded clones are given a class, and other clones once, few, many or no size at all.

j_call,d_call,clone_size,v_call,cdr3_nt,cdr3_aa
TRBJ2-7,TRBD2,-,TRBV5-6,TGTGCCAGCAGCCCGACTGGACTAGCGGGAGAGTACGAGCAGTACTTC,CASSPTGLAGEYEQYF
TRBJ1-1,TRBD1,few,TRBV27,TGTGCCAGCAGTTCGACCTTCTTGGACAGGGCGCCTGAAGCTTTCTTT,CASSSTFLDRAPEAFF
TRBJ2-7,TRBD1,-,TRBV13,TGTGCCAGCAGCACATGGACAGGCCACGAGCAGTACTTC,CASSTWTGHEQYF
TRBJ1-3,-,-,TRBV19,TGTGCCAGTACCACCCCAGGTTTTGCTGGAAACACCATATATTTT,CASTTPGFAGNTIYF
TRBJ2-5,-,-,TRBV5-1,TGCGCCAGCAGTAGGAGGGGCCAAGAGACCCAGTACTTC,CASSRRGQETQYF
TRBJ2-7,-,-,TRBV30,TGTGCCTGGAGTGTACTGGGCTCCATTCCCTACGAGCAGTACTTC,CAWSVLGSIPYEQYF
TRBJ2-1,TRBD2,-,TRBV6-6,TGTGCCAGCAGTTACTCGAGCGGGATAGACAGTGAGCAGTTCTTC,CASSYSSGIDSEQFF
TRBJ2-1,-,-,TRBV7-2,TGTGCCAGCAGCTTAGTCGGGGGGACAGGACACAATGAGCAGTTCTTC,CASSLVGGTGHNEQFF
TRBJ2-7,-,-,TRBV7-9,TGTGCCAGCAGCTCCCCTTTCGGGGACTCCCTGGGGGAGCAGTACTTC,CASSSPFGDSLGEQYF
TRBJ1-2,-,-,TRBV21-1,TGTGCCAGCAGCGAATGCACAGGGGGAGAAAGGACTAACTATGGCTACACCTTC,CASSECTGGERTNYGYTF
TRBJ2-2,-,-,TRBV7-3,TGTGCCAGCAGCTCCCCGGGTAGGGGAACCGGGGAGCTGTTTTTT,CASSSPGRGTGELFF
TRBJ2-5,-,-,TRBV13,TGTGCCAGCAGCTTAGATGGAAACCGGGGAGAGACCCAGTACTTC,CASSLDGNRGETQYF
TRBJ2-3,-,-,TRBV28,TGTGCCAGCATTGGGGCTATTGGTGACACAGATACGCAGTATTTT,CASIGAIGDTDTQYF
TRBJ2-7,TRBD2,-,TRBV30,TGTGCCTCGGGCGCGGCTAGCGGTTCCTACGAGCAGTACTTC,CASGAASGSYEQYF
TRBJ2-1,TRBD2,-,TRBV5-4,TGTGCCAGCAGTCCTAACGGGCCGGGACTAGCGGGCGGGGAGCAGTTCTTC,CASSPNGPGLAGGEQFF
TRBJ1-1,-,-,TRBV15,TGTGCCACCAGCAGAGGGCTAGCAGGGGACACTGAAGCTTTCTTT,CATSRGLAGDTEAFF
TRBJ2-5,TRBD2,-,TRBV19,TGTGCCAGTAGTAGCGCGGGAGTCAAAGAGACCCAGTACTTC,CASSSAGVKETQYF
TRBJ2-7,TRBD1,-,TRBV6-5,TGTGCCAGCAGAACCCGGACAGGGGGGGCCGAGCAGTACTTC,CASRTRTGGAEQYF
TRBJ1-2,TRBD1,-,TRBV11-2,TGTGCCAGCAGCCCAGAGCCGGGACAGGGGGCTAGGGGCTACACCTTC,CASSPEPGQGARGYTF
TRBJ2-3,-,-,TRBV4-3,TGCGCCAGCAGCCGAGAGACGGGAGTAGAGGGCACAGATACGCAGTATTTT,CASSRETGVEGTDTQYF
TRBJ1-1,-,few,TRBV6-5,TGTGCCAGCAGCAACGGGGGTATGAACACTGAAGCTTTCTTT,CASSNGGMNTEAFF
TRBJ2-2,TRBD1,-,TRBV6-5,TGTGCCAGCAGTTCGACAGGGGGCACCGGGGAGCTGTTTTTT,CASSSTGGTGELFF
TRBJ1-1,-,-,TRBV18,TGTGCCAGCTCACCATACAGTAACAGGGCTAACACTGAAGCTTTCTTT,CASSPYSNRANTEAFF
TRBJ1-1,-,-,TRBV28,-,CASSSSRNTEAFF
TRBJ1-5,-,-,TRBV11-3,TGTGCCAGCAGCACCGAGAGGAATTCGCCCCAGCATTTT,CASSTERNSPQHF
TRBJ1-2,TRBD1,-,TRBV5-6,TGTGCCAGCAGCCGAACGGGACAGGGACCTATAGGCTACACCTTC,CASSRTGQGPIGYTF